The clone carrying this T cell receptor beta chain was seen at least ten times. Antigen unknown. The length of the CDR3 is 12 residues. V was cut by 10 bases and J by 10 bases, with 17 bases left in between. Germline CDR1 SGHTA, CDR2 FQGNSA. The sample belongs to a study of early T cells in non-severe SARS-CoV-2 infection. Study background: Unsorted whole-blood RNA was sequenced in bulk, leaving chains unpaired. Study-level findings and limits: A preference for anti-spike CD8 responses marked VDJdb matching, which missed private and CD4 specificities.

The TCR library protocol was used to attach unique molecular identifiers. These identifiers were attached to individual cDNA molecules. TCRdb analysed the 5' RACE reads with MiXCR anew, one entry per CDR3 protein. The sample lists under 60,000 distinct CDR3 sequences; approximately 5.6% were seen once. The chain combines TRBV7-2 with TRBJ2-1; D is undetermined. Sequenced sample: whole blood. This TCR was recovered from an adult who was a healthcare worker with PCR-confirmed SARS-CoV-2 infection or an uninfected control (not recorded which). Here the CDR3 reads CATAFWGREQFF. The CDR3 DNA is TGTGCCACTGCCTTCTGGGGTCGGGAGCAGTTCTTC.